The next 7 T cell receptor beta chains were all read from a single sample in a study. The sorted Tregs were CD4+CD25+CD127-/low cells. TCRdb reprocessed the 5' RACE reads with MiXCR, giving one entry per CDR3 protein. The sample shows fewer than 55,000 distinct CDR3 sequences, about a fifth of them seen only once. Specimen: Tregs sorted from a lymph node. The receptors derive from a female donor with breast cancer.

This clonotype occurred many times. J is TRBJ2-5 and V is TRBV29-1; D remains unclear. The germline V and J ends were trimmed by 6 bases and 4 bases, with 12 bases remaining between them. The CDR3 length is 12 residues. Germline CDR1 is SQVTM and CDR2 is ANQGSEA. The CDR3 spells CSVRHGRETQYF. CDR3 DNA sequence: TGCAGCGTGAGACACGGTAGAGAGACCCAGTACTTC.

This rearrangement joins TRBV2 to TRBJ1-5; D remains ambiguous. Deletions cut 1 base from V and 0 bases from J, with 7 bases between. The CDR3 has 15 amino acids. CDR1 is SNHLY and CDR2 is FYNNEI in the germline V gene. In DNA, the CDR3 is TGTGCCAGCAGTGAAGACACGGCTAGCAATCAGCCCCAGCATTTT. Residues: CASSEDTASNQPQHF. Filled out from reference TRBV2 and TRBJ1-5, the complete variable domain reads EPEVTQTPSHQVTQMGQEVILRCVPISNHLYFYWYRQILGQKVEFLVSFYNNEISEKSEIFDDQFSVERPDGSNFTLKIRSTKLEDSAMYFCASSEDTASNQPQHFGDGTRLSIL.

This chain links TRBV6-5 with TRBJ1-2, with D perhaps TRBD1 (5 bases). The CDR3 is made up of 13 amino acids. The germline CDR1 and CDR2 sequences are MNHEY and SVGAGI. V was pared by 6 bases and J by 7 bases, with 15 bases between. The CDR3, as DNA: TGTGCCAGCAGGTTATCAGGGTACGGTGGCTACACCTTC. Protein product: CASRLSGYGGYTF.

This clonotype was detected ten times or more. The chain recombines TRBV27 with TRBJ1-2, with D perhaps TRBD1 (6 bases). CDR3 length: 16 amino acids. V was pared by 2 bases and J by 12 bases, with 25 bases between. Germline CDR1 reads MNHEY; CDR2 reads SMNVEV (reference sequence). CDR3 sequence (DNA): TGTGCCAGCAGTTTAATCTTTGGGGGGGCGCGGGTGTATGACACCTTC. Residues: CASSLIFGGARVYDTF.

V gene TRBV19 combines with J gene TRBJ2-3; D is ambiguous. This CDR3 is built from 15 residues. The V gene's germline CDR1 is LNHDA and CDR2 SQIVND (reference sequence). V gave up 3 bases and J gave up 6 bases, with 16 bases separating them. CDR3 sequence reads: CASSIISPWSDTQYF. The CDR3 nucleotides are TGTGCCAGTAGTATCATCAGCCCGTGGAGCGATACGCAGTATTTT.

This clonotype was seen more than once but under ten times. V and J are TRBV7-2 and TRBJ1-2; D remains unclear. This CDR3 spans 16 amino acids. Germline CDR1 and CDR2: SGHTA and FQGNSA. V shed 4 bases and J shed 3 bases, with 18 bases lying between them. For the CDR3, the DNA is TGTGCCAGCAGCTACCGACCGAAAGACACCGACTATGGCTACACCTTC. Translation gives CASSYRPKDTDYGYTF.

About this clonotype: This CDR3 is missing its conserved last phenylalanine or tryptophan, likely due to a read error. The CDR3 nucleotides are TGCAGTGCTAGAGTTCGGGGTAAAGTTATGTCACCCCTCCACGTT. Translating gives CSARVRGKVMSPLHV. The V gene is TRBV20-1, the J gene TRBJ1-6; D is uncertain. There are 15 residues in the CDR3. Trimming shortened V by 1 base and J by 10 bases, and 17 bases separated the two germline ends. Germline V CDR1 and CDR2: DFQATT, SNEGSKA (reference sequence).